The 18 T cell receptor beta chains below all came from one sample that was sequenced in a study of blood T cell repertoires in COVID-19. Here immunoSEQ multiplex PCR was the method, and the copy in TCRdb shows in-frame clones only, minus some. Of about 180,000 clones in the sample, roughly 80% are singletons; the top ten hold approximately 15%. The sample comprised PBMCs or T cells enriched from blood (not recorded which). All receptors come from a man aged 60 to 69 who had been exposed to COVID-19.

The chain is built from TRBV24-1 and TRBJ1-2, with a possible D match to TRBD1 (5 bases). The ends were cut back, 5 bases at V and 4 bases at J, with 10 bases in the middle. This CDR3 is built from 13 residues. Germline V gene lookup returns CDR1 KGHDR and CDR2 SFDVKD. The CDR3 nucleotides read TGTGCCACCAGTGTTCAGGGTAGCTATGGCTACACCTTC. Its translation is CATSVQGSYGYTF.

The V call is TRBV12-3 or TRBV12-4, the J call TRBJ1-2; 9 bases align to TRBD1. The CDR3 loop spans 13 amino acids. V lost 6 bases, J lost 6 bases, and 5 bases stayed unmatched. CDR3 DNA: TGTGCCAGCAGGACGGGACAGGGAAATGGCTACACCTTC. Its translation is CASRTGQGNGYTF.

The genes are TRBV7-2 and TRBJ2-3, with 10 nucleotides matching TRBD1. V shed 5 bases, J shed 8 bases, and the junction held 13 bases outside the gene matches. This CDR3 region has 16 residues. Germline lookup yields CDR1 SGHTA and CDR2 FQGNSA. The CDR3 reads CASSLTGGKAVGTQYF. Written as DNA, the CDR3 is TGTGCCAGCAGCCTGACAGGGGGCAAGGCCGTGGGTACGCAGTATTTT. Complete variable domain (other parts from reference TRBV7-2 and TRBJ2-3): GAGVSQSPSNKVTEKGKDVELRCDPISGHTALYWYRQSLGQGLEFLIYFQGNSAPDKSGLPSDRFSAERTGGSVSTLTIQRTQQEDSAVYLCASSLTGGKAVGTQYFGPGTRLTVL.

V and J are TRBV7-2 and TRBJ1-1, with TRBD1 as a possible D gene (5 bases). The CDR3 has 14 amino acids. From germline, CDR1 is SGHTA and CDR2 FQGNSA. With 1 base removed from V and 9 bases from J, the gap between germline ends came to 15 bases. The CDR3 here is CASSLGGVAGQAFF. The CDR3 nucleotides read TGTGCCAGCAGCTTAGGGGGGGTGGCGGGCCAAGCTTTCTTT.

The rearrangement links TRBV7-9 to TRBJ1-1, with D possibly being TRBD1 (5 bases). The V gene's germline CDR1 is SEHNR and CDR2 FQNEAQ (reference sequence). The V end lost 5 bases, the J end lost 3 bases, and 13 bases lay between the germline ends. The length of the CDR3 is 14 residues. This CDR3 reads CASSVYRPYTEAFF. DNA for the CDR3: TGTGCCAGCAGCGTCTACAGGCCTTACACTGAAGCTTTCTTT.

The chain is built from TRBV10-1 and TRBJ2-1, with 9 bases identical to TRBD1. There are 13 residues in the CDR3. The V gene end was trimmed by 3 bases and the J gene end by 13 bases; junction bases not matched to a gene: 7. Germline CDR1 WNHNN, CDR2 SYGVQD (reference sequence). CDR3 protein: CASSDMGQGGQFF. The CDR3 region has the DNA TGCGCCAGCAGTGATATGGGACAGGGTGGACAGTTCTTC.

The chain is built from TRBV7-3 and TRBJ2-6, with a possible D match to TRBD1 (5 bases). Germline assignment: CDR1 SGHTA and CDR2 FQGTGA. With 5 bases removed from V and 6 bases from J, the gap between germline ends came to 14 bases. The length of the CDR3 is 15 residues. The CDR3 sequence is CASSEQGRMANVLTF. The CDR3 DNA reads TGTGCCAGCAGCGAGCAGGGAAGAATGGCCAACGTCCTGACTTTC.

The gene calls are TRBV10-3 and TRBJ1-1; 7 bases fit TRBD1. CDR3 length: 14 residues. V shed 6 bases and J 1 base; nucleotides not matched to a gene: 5. CDR1 is ENHRY, CDR2 SYGVKD, per germline. The CDR3 DNA reads TGTGCCATCAGCGACAGGGTAGGGAACACTGAAGCTTTCTTT. It translates to CAISDRVGNTEAFF.

There are a few counts of this clone. The gene calls are TRBV7-7 and TRBJ2-1, with TRBD2 matching 8 bases. V gave up 5 bases and J gave up 6 bases; unmatched junction bases: 9. The length of the CDR3 is 15 residues. Germline CDR1 reads SSHAT; CDR2 reads FNYEAQ (reference sequence). The CDR3 DNA follows: TGTGCCAGCAGCCCCGGGGGGGGACCTACCAATGAGCAGTTCTTC. It encodes CASSPGGGPTNEQFF.

Only a few counts were recorded for this clone. The gene calls are TRBV6-1 and TRBJ1-1; D gene ambiguous. The V end was cut by 3 bases, the J end by 4 bases, with 18 bases between. The germline CDR1 and CDR2 sequences are MNHNS and SASEGT. This CDR3 region has 16 residues. CDR3 residues: CASSDAEGGGGTEAFF. CDR3 nucleotides: TGTGCCAGCAGTGACGCGGAGGGAGGCGGCGGCACTGAAGCTTTCTTT.

The genes are TRBV6-4 and TRBJ2-1; tentative D call: TRBD1 (6 bases). Trimming removed 3 bases from V and 10 bases from J, with 22 bases in between. Looked up from germline, CDR1 is MRHNA and CDR2 is SNTAGT. The CDR3 sequence is 16 residues long. Here the CDR3 reads CASSEAQGTRRGEQFF. The CDR3 region has the DNA TGTGCCAGCAGTGAAGCGCAGGGGACGCGCAGGGGCGAGCAGTTCTTC.

The chain joins TRBV11-2 to TRBJ1-5; D unclear. Trimming removed 1 base at V and 0 bases at J, with 10 bases between. This CDR3 has 16 residues. Germline lookup yields CDR1 SGHAT and CDR2 FQNNGV. In DNA, the CDR3 is TGTGCCAGCAGCTTAGTTGGTAGTTATAGCAATCAGCCCCAGCATTTT. As protein: CASSLVGSYSNQPQHF. The full variable domain, rest sourced from reference TRBV11-2 and TRBJ1-5, is EAGVAQSPRYKIIEKRQSVAFWCNPISGHATLYWYQQILGQGPKLLIQFQNNGVVDDSQLPKDRFSAERLKGVDSTLKIQPAKLEDSAVYLCASSLVGSYSNQPQHFGDGTRLSIL.

Note on this clone: Different DNA sequences within this sample yield the same CDR3. The gene calls are TRBV15 and TRBJ1-4; perhaps TRBD1 as D (5 bases). Germline V gene lookup returns CDR1 LNHNV and CDR2 YYDKDF (reference sequence). V dropped 1 base and J dropped 0 bases, with 9 bases sitting between them. The CDR3 has 16 residues. The CDR3: CATSRVTGATNEKLFF. The DNA for the CDR3 is TGTGCCACCAGCAGAGTCACAGGTGCAACTAATGAAAAACTGTTTTTT. The whole variable domain, filled in from reference TRBV15 and TRBJ1-4, reads DAMVIQNPRYQVTQFGKPVTLSCSQTLNHNVMYWYQQKSSQAPKLLFHYYDKDFNNEADTPDNFQSRRPNTSFCFLDIRSPGLGDTAMYLCATSRVTGATNEKLFFGSGTQLSVL.

This clone was recorded once. The chain couples TRBV5-6 to TRBJ2-3; tentative D call: TRBD2 (6 bases). CDR1 is SGHDT and CDR2 is YYEEEE in the germline V gene. The CDR3 consists of 16 residues. V lost 4 bases and J lost 2, with 17 bases in between. CDR3 protein: CASSPRRGTNTDTQYF. DNA for the CDR3: TGTGCCAGCAGCCCCCGGAGGGGTACAAACACAGATACGCAGTATTTT.

The chain recombines TRBV29-1 with TRBJ1-4, with unresolved D. CDR1 is SQVTM, CDR2 ANQGSEA, per germline. Trimming pared 0 bases from V and 4 bases from J, leaving 15 bases between. There are 16 residues in the CDR3. CDR3 protein: CSVEEGGSVGNEKLFF. The CDR3 bases are TGCAGCGTTGAAGAAGGCGGGTCAGTGGGTAATGAAAAACTGTTTTTT.

The chain has TRBV6-6 and TRBJ1-2; no clear D. Trimming shortened V by 6 bases and J by 4 bases, and 6 bases separated the two germline ends. The CDR3 extends over 11 amino acids. Per germline, CDR1 MNHNY and CDR2 SVGAGI (reference sequence). CDR3 sequence: CASRASYGYTF. The CDR3 DNA follows: TGTGCCAGCAGGGCTTCCTATGGCTACACCTTC.

This clone has only one observation. This chain uses TRBV3-1 (or the pseudogene TRBV3-2) with TRBJ1-1; 7 bases fit TRBD1. The CDR3 length is 16 residues. The germline CDR1 and CDR2 sequences are LGHDT and YNNKEL (reference sequence). V was pared by 2 bases and J by 1 base, with 7 bases of the junction left unmatched. The CDR3 here is CASSQRPQGGNTEAFF. The CDR3 nucleotides read TGTGCCAGCAGCCAAAGGCCCCAGGGGGGGAACACTGAAGCTTTCTTT.

V gene TRBV7-6 combines with J gene TRBJ2-5; 8 nucleotides align to TRBD2. V was clipped by 4 bases and J by 4 bases; unmatched bases: 11. This CDR3 has 16 residues. Germline CDR1 and CDR2: SGHVS and FNYEAQ. The CDR3 region has the DNA TGTGCCAGCAGCTCCGAGCCCAATCGGGAGGGAGAGACCCAGTACTTC. Amino acid sequence: CASSSEPNREGETQYF.